This T cell receptor (beta chain) was observed in a study of human T cells and chemical hapten exposure. Each CDR3 protein is one row after TCRdb ran MiXCR on the RACE reads. Of 150,000 to 200,000 distinct CDR3 sequences in the sample, 25% to 35% are singletons; the top ten hold approximately 2.3%. This clonotype was found a few times. Time point here: patch test 3, about 24 weeks after DPC sensitization. Treatment meaning: therapeutic diphenylcyclopropenone sensitization with weekly scalp DPC. CDR3 length: 15 residues. Germline assignment: CDR1 SGHRS and CDR2 YFSETQ. The V and J ends lost 4 bases and 1 base, in that order; junction bases with no gene match: 5.

The starting material was whole blood, obtained in connection with sensitization to the hapten diphenylcyclopropenone (DPC). This TCR was sampled from a young woman with alopecia areata. Some clones in this sample may be carry-over from other donors' samples. This rearrangement joins TRBV5-1 to TRBJ1-1, with TRBD1 matching over 9 bases. CDR3 residues: CASSITTGGNTEAFF. DNA for the CDR3: TGCGCCAGCAGCATAACGACAGGGGGGAACACTGAAGCTTTCTTT.